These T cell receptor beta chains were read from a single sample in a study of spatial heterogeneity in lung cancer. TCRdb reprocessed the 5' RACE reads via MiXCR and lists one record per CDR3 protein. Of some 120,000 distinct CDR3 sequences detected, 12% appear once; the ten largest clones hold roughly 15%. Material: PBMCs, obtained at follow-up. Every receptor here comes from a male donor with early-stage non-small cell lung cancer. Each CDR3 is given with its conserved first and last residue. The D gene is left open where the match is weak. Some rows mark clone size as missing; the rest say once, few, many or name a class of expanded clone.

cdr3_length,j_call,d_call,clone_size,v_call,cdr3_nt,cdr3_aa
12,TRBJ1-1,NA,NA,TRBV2,TGTGCCAGTGGCTTGGGGGGGCCTGAAGCTTTCTTT,CASGLGGPEAFF
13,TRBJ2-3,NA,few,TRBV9,TGTGCCAGCAGCCCTCGGTGGAAGGATACGCAGTATTTT,CASSPRWKDTQYF
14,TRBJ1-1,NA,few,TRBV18,TGTGCCAGCTCACCAGGGGGGTGGAGCACTGAAGCTTTCTTT,CASSPGGWSTEAFF
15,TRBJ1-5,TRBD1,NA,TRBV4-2,TGTGCCAGCAGCCAGGGAGGACAGGACAATCAGCCCCAGCATTTT,CASSQGGQDNQPQHF
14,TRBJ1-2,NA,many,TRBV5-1,TGCGCCAGCAGCTTGGACCGGTGGAACTATGGCTACACCTTC,CASSLDRWNYGYTF
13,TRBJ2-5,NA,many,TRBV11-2,TGTGCCAGCAGCTTCCGACAGCAAGAGACCCAGTACTTC,CASSFRQQETQYF
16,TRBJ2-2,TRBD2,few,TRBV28,TGTGCCAGCAGTTTACCAGGCGGGGGGAGCACCGGGGAGCTGTTTTTT,CASSLPGGGSTGELFF
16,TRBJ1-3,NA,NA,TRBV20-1,TGCAGTGCTAGAGTTCCCGGACAGTTCTCTGGAAACACCATATATTTT,CSARVPGQFSGNTIYF
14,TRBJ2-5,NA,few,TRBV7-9,TGTGCCAGCAGCTTAGCTGGTCTAGCGAGGGCCCAGTACTTC,CASSLAGLARAQYF
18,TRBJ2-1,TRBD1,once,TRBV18,TGTGCCAGCTCACCCCTTATGGCCGGGACAGGGACGTACAATGAGCAGTTCTTC,CASSPLMAGTGTYNEQFF
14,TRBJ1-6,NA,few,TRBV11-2,TGTGCCAGCAGCTTAGAAGCAGGTTATTCACCCCTCCACTTT,CASSLEAGYSPLHF
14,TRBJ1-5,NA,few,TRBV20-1,TGCAGTGCTACGAAGCCAGGGAACAATCAGCCCCAGCATTTT,CSATKPGNNQPQHF
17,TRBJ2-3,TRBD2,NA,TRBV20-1,TGCAGTGCCGCCGGGACTAGCGGGGGGGCGGGCACAGATACGCAGTATTTT,CSAAGTSGGAGTDTQYF
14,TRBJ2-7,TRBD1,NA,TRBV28,TGTGCCAGCAGTCCGGGGACAGGGGTTGAGGAGCAGTACTTC,CASSPGTGVEEQYF
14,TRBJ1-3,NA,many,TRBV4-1,TGCGCCAGCAGCCAAGACAGCTTTCTAGACACCATATATTTT,CASSQDSFLDTIYF
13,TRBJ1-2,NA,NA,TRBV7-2,TGTGCCAGCAGCCCCGAGGGGCGCTATGGCTACACCTTC,CASSPEGRYGYTF
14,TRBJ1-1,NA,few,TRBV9,TGTGCCAGCAGCCCGGACAGCATGAACACTGAAGCTTTCTTT,CASSPDSMNTEAFF
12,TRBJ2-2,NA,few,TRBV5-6,TGTGCCAGCAGCATGCCCACCGGGGAGCTGTTTTTT,CASSMPTGELFF
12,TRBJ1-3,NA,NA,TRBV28,TGTGCCAGCAGTTTTGTGGGGCTCACCATATATTTT,CASSFVGLTIYF
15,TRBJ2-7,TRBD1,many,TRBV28,TGTGCCAGCAGGGGACAGGGACAAACCTCCTACGAGCAGTACTTC,CASRGQGQTSYEQYF
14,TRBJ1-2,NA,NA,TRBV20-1,TGCAGTGCTGGAGTAGGCAGCCGCAGCTATGGCTACACCTTC,CSAGVGSRSYGYTF
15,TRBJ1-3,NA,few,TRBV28,TGTGCCAGCAGTTCCCGGAGGGGGGGCCTAAGCACCATATATTTT,CASSSRRGGLSTIYF
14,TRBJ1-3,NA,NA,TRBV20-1,TGCAGTGCCCTCTCTGTGGAGTCTGGAAACACCATATATTTT,CSALSVESGNTIYF
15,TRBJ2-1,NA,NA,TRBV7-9,TGTGCCAGCAGCTTATCTTTTTTCCTGGACAATGAGCAGTTCTTC,CASSLSFFLDNEQFF
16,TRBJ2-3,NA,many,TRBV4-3,TGCGCCAGCAGCCAAGGCCAAGGTGTAGGGGGAGATACGCAGTATTTT,CASSQGQGVGGDTQYF
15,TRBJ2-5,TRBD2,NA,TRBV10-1,TGCGCCAGCAGCCTCGGACTAGCGGGGCAAGAGACCCAGTACTTC,CASSLGLAGQETQYF
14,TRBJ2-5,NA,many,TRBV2,TGTGCCAGCAGTGTTAACGGCCGATCAGAGACCCAGTACTTC,CASSVNGRSETQYF
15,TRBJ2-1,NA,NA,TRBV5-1,TGCGCCAGCAGCTTGGGCGGGACGCGAGGTAATGAGCAGTTCTTC,CASSLGGTRGNEQFF
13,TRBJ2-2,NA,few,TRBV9,TGTGCCAGCAGCTCCGGCCCAACCGGGGAGCTGTTTTTT,CASSSGPTGELFF
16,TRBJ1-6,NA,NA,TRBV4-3,TGCGCCAGCAGCCAAGATGCCAGTACCTGGTATTCACCCCTCCACTTT,CASSQDASTWYSPLHF
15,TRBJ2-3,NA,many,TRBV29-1,TGCAGCGTTGAAAGGGCTAGCGCCGGCACAGATACGCAGTATTTT,CSVERASAGTDTQYF
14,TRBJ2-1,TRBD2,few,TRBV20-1,TGCAGCAATACGCGAGCGGGGGAGAGGAATGAGCAGTTCTTC,CSNTRAGERNEQFF
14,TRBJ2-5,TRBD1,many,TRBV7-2,TGTGCCAGCAGCTTAGACAGGGGACAAGAGACCCAGTACTTC,CASSLDRGQETQYF
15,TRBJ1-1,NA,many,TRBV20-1,TGCAGTGCTAGACCATTAGGCAGGGTTGGGGGTGAAGCTTTCTTT,CSARPLGRVGGEAFF
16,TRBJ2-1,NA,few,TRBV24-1,TGTGCCACCAGTGATGGGGCAGGGGCCCGATTCAATGAGCAGTTCTTC,CATSDGAGARFNEQFF
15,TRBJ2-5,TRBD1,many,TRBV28,TGTGCCAGCAGTCGCCCGGGACAGGGGCTGGAGACCCAGTACTTC,CASSRPGQGLETQYF
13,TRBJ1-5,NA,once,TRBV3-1,TGTGCCAGCAGCCTAAACCCTAATCAGCCCCAGCATTTT,CASSLNPNQPQHF
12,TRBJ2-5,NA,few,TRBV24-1,TGTGCCACCAACCCAGGGACGGAGACCCAGTACTTC,CATNPGTETQYF
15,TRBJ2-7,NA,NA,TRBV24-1,TGTGCCACCAGTGATTCCCGGGGGCCACCCTACGAGCAGTACTTC,CATSDSRGPPYEQYF
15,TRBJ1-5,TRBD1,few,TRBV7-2,TGTGCCAGCAGCTTAGCTACAGGGGGTAATCAGCCCCAGCATTTT,CASSLATGGNQPQHF
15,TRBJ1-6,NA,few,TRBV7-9,TGTGCCAGCAGCCCCGATCGGCAGGGAAATTCACCCCTCCACTTT,CASSPDRQGNSPLHF
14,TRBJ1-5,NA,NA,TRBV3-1,TGTGCCAGCAGCGACAGTGGAAGCAATCAGCCCCAGCATTTT,CASSDSGSNQPQHF
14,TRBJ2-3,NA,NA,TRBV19,TGTGCCAGTAGTATCGGGCAGGGAGTAGATACGCAGTATTTT,CASSIGQGVDTQYF
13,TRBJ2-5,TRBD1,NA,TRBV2,TGTGCCAGCACCGGGACAGCACAAGAGACCCAGTACTTC,CASTGTAQETQYF
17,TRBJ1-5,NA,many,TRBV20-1,TGCAGTGCTAGTCGCACTTCCGACAGGTATAGCAATCAGCCCCAGCATTTT,CSASRTSDRYSNQPQHF
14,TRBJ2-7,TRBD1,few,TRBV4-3,TGCGCCAGCAGCCAAGATACAGGGGTGGGCGAGCAGTACTTC,CASSQDTGVGEQYF
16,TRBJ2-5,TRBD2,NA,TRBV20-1,TGCAGTGCTAGAGTTCTAGCGGGGGGCGAGCAAGAGACCCAGTACTTC,CSARVLAGGEQETQYF
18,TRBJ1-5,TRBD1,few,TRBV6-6,TGTGCCAGCAGTCTACCGGGACAGGGGGCCTTGCGCAATCAGCCCCAGCATTTT,CASSLPGQGALRNQPQHF
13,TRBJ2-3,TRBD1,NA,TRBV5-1,TGCGCCAGCTTCGGACAGGACGGGGATACGCAGTATTTT,CASFGQDGDTQYF
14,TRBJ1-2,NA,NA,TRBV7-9,TGTGCCAGCAGCCGTGGAAGCGACAGTCATGGCTACACCTTC,CASSRGSDSHGYTF
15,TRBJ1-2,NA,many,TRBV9,TGTGCCAGCAGCGTAGATTGGTCAGGGAGCTATGGCTACACCTTC,CASSVDWSGSYGYTF
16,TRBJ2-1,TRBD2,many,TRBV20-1,TGCAGTGCTAGGAGCGGGGCCCCGAGCTCCTACAATGAGCAGTTCTTC,CSARSGAPSSYNEQFF
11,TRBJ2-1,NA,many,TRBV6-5,TGTGCCAGCAGTCGTTACAATGAGCAGTTCTTC,CASSRYNEQFF
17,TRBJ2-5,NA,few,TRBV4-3,TGCGCCAGCAGCCAAGGATCGGCCTCCGGGGGTCAAGAGACCCAGTACTTC,CASSQGSASGGQETQYF
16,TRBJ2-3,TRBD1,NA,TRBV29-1,TGCAGCGTTAAGAGATCAGGGGGCGGGGCCACAGATACGCAGTATTTT,CSVKRSGGGATDTQYF
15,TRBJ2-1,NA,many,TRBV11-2,TGTGCCAGCAGACCAGAGGGGTTCAGCAACAATGAGCAGTTCTTC,CASRPEGFSNNEQFF
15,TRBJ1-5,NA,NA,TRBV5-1,TGCGCCAGCAGCCGTACCGGGGAAAGGAATCAGCCCCAGCATTTT,CASSRTGERNQPQHF
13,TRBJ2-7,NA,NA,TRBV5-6,TGTGCCAGCAGCCTAGTAGGGGGGACCGAGCAGTACTTC,CASSLVGGTEQYF
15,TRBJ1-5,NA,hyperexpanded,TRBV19,TGTGCCAGTAGTGTTATCGATCTGTTAATCAACCCCCAGCATTTT,CASSVIDLLINPQHF
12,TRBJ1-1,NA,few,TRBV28,TGTGCCAGCAGCCGAGCGGGCACTGAAGCTTTCTTT,CASSRAGTEAFF